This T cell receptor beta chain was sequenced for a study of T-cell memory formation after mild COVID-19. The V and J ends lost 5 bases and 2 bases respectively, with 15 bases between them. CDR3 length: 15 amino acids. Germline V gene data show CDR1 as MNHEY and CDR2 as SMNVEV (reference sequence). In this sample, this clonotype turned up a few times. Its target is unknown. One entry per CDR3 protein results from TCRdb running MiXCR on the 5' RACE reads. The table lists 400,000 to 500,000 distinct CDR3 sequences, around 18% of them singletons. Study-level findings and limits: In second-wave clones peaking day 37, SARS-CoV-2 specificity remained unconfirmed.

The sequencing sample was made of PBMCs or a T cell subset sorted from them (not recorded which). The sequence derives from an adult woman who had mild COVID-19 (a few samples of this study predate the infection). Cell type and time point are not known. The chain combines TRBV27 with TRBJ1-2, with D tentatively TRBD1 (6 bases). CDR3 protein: CASSPEGTSNYGYTF. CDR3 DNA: TGTGCCAGCAGTCCCGAGGGGACAAGCAACTATGGCTACACCTTC.